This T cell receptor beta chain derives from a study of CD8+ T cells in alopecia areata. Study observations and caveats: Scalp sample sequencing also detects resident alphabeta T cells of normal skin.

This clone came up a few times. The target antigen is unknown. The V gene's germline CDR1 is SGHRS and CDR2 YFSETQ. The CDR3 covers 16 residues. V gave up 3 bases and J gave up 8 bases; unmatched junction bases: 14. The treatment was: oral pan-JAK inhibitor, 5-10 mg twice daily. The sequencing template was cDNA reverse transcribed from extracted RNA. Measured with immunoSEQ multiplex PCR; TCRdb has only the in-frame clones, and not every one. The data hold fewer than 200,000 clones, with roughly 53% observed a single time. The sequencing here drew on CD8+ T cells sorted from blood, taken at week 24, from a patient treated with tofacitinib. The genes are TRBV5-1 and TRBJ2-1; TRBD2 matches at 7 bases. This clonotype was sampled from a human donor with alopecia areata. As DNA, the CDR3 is TGCGCCAGCAGCTCCCGCGTAGCGGCCGCGGGGGATGAGCAGTTCTTC. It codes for CASSSRVAAAGDEQFF.